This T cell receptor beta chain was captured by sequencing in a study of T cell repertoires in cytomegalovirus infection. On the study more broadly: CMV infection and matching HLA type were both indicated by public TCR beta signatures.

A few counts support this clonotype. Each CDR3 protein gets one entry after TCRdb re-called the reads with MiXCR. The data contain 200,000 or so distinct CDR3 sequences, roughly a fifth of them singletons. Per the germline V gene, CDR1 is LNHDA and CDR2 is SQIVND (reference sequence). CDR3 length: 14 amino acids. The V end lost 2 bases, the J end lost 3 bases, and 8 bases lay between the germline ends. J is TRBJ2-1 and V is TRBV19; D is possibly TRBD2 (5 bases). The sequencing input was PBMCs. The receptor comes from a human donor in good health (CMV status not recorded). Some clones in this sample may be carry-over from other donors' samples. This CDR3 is CASSISGSYNEQFF. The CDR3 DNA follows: TGTGCCAGTAGTATATCTGGGAGCTACAATGAGCAGTTCTTC.